This is a list of T cell receptor beta chains from one sample in a study of a mutant IDH1 vaccine in newly diagnosed glioma. Antigens of these TCRs are unknown. Assay used: immunoSEQ multiplex PCR; TCRdb lists only in-frame clones, some missing. The sample consists of about 30,000 clones, roughly 87% of them appearing once. The specimen comprised peripheral blood mononuclear cells (PBMCs), sampled from a glioma patient whose treatment included an IDH1 peptide vaccine. These receptor sequences come from a middle-aged woman with glioma. Some clones in this sample may be carry-over from other donors' samples. The CDR3 runs from the conserved cysteine through the conserved F or W. Each record gives: clone size, D gene, V gene, J gene, CDR3 DNA, CDR3 protein. The D gene is left open where the match is weak. Rows give clone size only sometimes, using once, few, many, or a class for an expanded clone.

clone size: -
D gene: -
V gene: TRBV9
J gene: TRBJ1-3
CDR3 DNA: TGTGCCAGCAGCGTAGCGGAGGGGTCAGGAAACACCATATATTTT
CDR3 protein: CASSVAEGSGNTIYF

clone size: -
D gene: -
V gene: TRBV7-6
J gene: TRBJ2-7
CDR3 DNA: TGTGCCAGCAGCTTAAGACAGGGAGGGGTAGGGGAGCAGTACTTC
CDR3 protein: CASSLRQGGVGEQYF

clone size: -
D gene: -
V gene: TRBV9
J gene: TRBJ1-2
CDR3 DNA: TGTGCCAGCAGCGTAGCTACGCCAGCTAGGGGCTACACCTTC
CDR3 protein: CASSVATPARGYTF

clone size: -
D gene: -
V gene: TRBV7-6
J gene: TRBJ1-6
CDR3 DNA: TGTGCCAGCACCACCACGGCTGTTGGAAATTCACCCCTCCACTTT
CDR3 protein: CASTTTAVGNSPLHF

clone size: -
D gene: TRBD1
V gene: TRBV28
J gene: TRBJ2-7
CDR3 DNA: TGTGCCAGCAGTTACACAGGGGGCAAATACGAGCAGTACTTC
CDR3 protein: CASSYTGGKYEQYF

clone size: -
D gene: -
V gene: TRBV28
J gene: TRBJ1-2
CDR3 DNA: TGTGCCAGCAGTCCGGGACGGTTCTATGGCTACACCTTC
CDR3 protein: CASSPGRFYGYTF

clone size: few
D gene: -
V gene: TRBV12-5
J gene: TRBJ1-5
CDR3 DNA: TGTGCTAGTGGTTTGGGGGGGCAGCCCCAGCATTTT
CDR3 protein: CASGLGGQPQHF

clone size: -
D gene: TRBD1
V gene: TRBV6-1
J gene: TRBJ1-2
CDR3 DNA: TGTGCCAGCGGGACAGGGTTTCGGGGCTACACCTTC
CDR3 protein: CASGTGFRGYTF

clone size: -
D gene: -
V gene: TRBV6-5
J gene: TRBJ1-1
CDR3 DNA: TGTGCCAGCCGTGGCTTAGCGAGCAAGGCTTTCTTT
CDR3 protein: CASRGLASKAFF

clone size: -
D gene: -
V gene: TRBV4-2
J gene: TRBJ2-3
CDR3 DNA: TGTGCCAGCAGCCTAGTTGCGTCCACAGATACGCAGTATTTT
CDR3 protein: CASSLVASTDTQYF

clone size: -
D gene: TRBD2
V gene: TRBV4-2
J gene: TRBJ2-5
CDR3 DNA: TGTGCCAGCAGCCAGGGGCAGCGGGAGACGCGTGAGGAGACCCAGTACTTC
CDR3 protein: CASSQGQRETREETQYF

clone size: -
D gene: -
V gene: TRBV7-8
J gene: TRBJ2-7
CDR3 DNA: TGTGCCAGCAGCTTAGAAGGCGTTACTAGTAGCGTTGGATACGAGCAGTACTTC
CDR3 protein: CASSLEGVTSSVGYEQYF

clone size: -
D gene: TRBD2
V gene: TRBV4-3
J gene: TRBJ2-3
CDR3 DNA: TGCGCCAGCAGCGGCCGCGGGGGGCCCACCACAGATACGCAGTATTTT
CDR3 protein: CASSGRGGPTTDTQYF

clone size: -
D gene: TRBD2
V gene: TRBV18
J gene: TRBJ2-2
CDR3 DNA: TGTGCCAGCTCATCGACCGGGACTAGCGGGGGGACAAACACCGGGGAGCTGTTTTTT
CDR3 protein: CASSSTGTSGGTNTGELFF

clone size: -
D gene: TRBD1
V gene: TRBV28
J gene: TRBJ2-7
CDR3 DNA: TGTGCCAGCAGCCCGGGACAGGGTATATACGAGCAGTACTTC
CDR3 protein: CASSPGQGIYEQYF

clone size: -
D gene: TRBD2
V gene: TRBV6-6
J gene: TRBJ2-5
CDR3 DNA: TGTGCCAGCAGCCTGTCTAGCGGGGGGCAAGAGACCCAGTACTTC
CDR3 protein: CASSLSSGGQETQYF

clone size: -
D gene: -
V gene: TRBV10-3
J gene: TRBJ2-1
CDR3 DNA: TGTGCCACGACAAGAGGGCGGGCGTACAATGAGCAGTTCTTC
CDR3 protein: CATTRGRAYNEQFF

clone size: -
D gene: -
V gene: TRBV2
J gene: TRBJ2-3
CDR3 DNA: TGTGCCAGCAGTGAAGCGCGGGGCGCTCAAGATACGCAGTATTTT
CDR3 protein: CASSEARGAQDTQYF

clone size: -
D gene: -
V gene: TRBV28
J gene: TRBJ2-7
CDR3 DNA: TGTGCCAGCAGTTTCCGGGGGACAGAGGTTTTGGAGCAGTACTTC
CDR3 protein: CASSFRGTEVLEQYF

clone size: -
D gene: -
V gene: TRBV4-1
J gene: TRBJ1-2
CDR3 DNA: TGCGCCAGCAGCCAAGTAGCCCAACCGTATGGCTACACCTTC
CDR3 protein: CASSQVAQPYGYTF

clone size: -
D gene: TRBD1
V gene: TRBV7-9
J gene: TRBJ1-6
CDR3 DNA: TGTGCCAGCAGCTCACCGTCGGGACAGGCTAATTCACCCCTCCACTTT
CDR3 protein: CASSSPSGQANSPLHF

clone size: -
D gene: -
V gene: TRBV9
J gene: TRBJ1-2
CDR3 DNA: TGTGCCAGCAGCGTAGGGGGTGCGGCGAGTGGCTACACCTTC
CDR3 protein: CASSVGGAASGYTF

clone size: -
D gene: -
V gene: TRBV15
J gene: TRBJ1-4
CDR3 DNA: TGTGCCACCAGCAGAGACCGCCGCAGTGCAACTAATGAAAAACTGTTTTTT
CDR3 protein: CATSRDRRSATNEKLFF

clone size: -
D gene: TRBD1
V gene: TRBV23-1
J gene: TRBJ2-2
CDR3 DNA: TGCGCCAGCAGTCTGTCGGGACAGGGGGCTGGCGGGGAGCTGTTTTTT
CDR3 protein: CASSLSGQGAGGELFF

clone size: -
D gene: TRBD1
V gene: TRBV18
J gene: TRBJ2-5
CDR3 DNA: TGTGCCAGCTCGCTCCGGACAGGACAAGAGACCCAGTACTTC
CDR3 protein: CASSLRTGQETQYF

clone size: -
D gene: -
V gene: TRBV11-2
J gene: TRBJ2-6
CDR3 DNA: TGTGCCAGCAGCGAACGTACTGGGGCCAACGTCCTGACTTTC
CDR3 protein: CASSERTGANVLTF

clone size: -
D gene: -
V gene: TRBV10-3
J gene: TRBJ2-2
CDR3 DNA: TGTGCCATCAGTGGCGCCCCTGAGAACGCGAACACCGGGGAGCTGTTTTTT
CDR3 protein: CAISGAPENANTGELFF

clone size: -
D gene: TRBD2
V gene: TRBV25-1
J gene: TRBJ2-7
CDR3 DNA: TGTGCCAGCAGACTAGCGGGATTGTACGAGCAGTACTTC
CDR3 protein: CASRLAGLYEQYF

clone size: -
D gene: -
V gene: TRBV30
J gene: TRBJ1-5
CDR3 DNA: TGTGCCTGGAGTCCTACTGTGATTCAAAGGGCTGGACAGCCCCAGCATTTT
CDR3 protein: CAWSPTVIQRAGQPQHF

clone size: -
D gene: -
V gene: TRBV7-2
J gene: TRBJ1-1
CDR3 DNA: TGTGCCAGCAGCCCGGGTTTGGGGGGCTGGAACACTGAAGCTTTCTTT
CDR3 protein: CASSPGLGGWNTEAFF

clone size: -
D gene: -
V gene: TRBV11-2
J gene: TRBJ2-6
CDR3 DNA: TGTGCCAGCAGCTCTATCTCTGGGGCCAACGTCCTGACTTTC
CDR3 protein: CASSSISGANVLTF

clone size: -
D gene: TRBD1
V gene: TRBV11-3
J gene: TRBJ2-7
CDR3 DNA: TGTGCCAGCAGCCTGGGACAGGGGCACGAGCAGTACTTC
CDR3 protein: CASSLGQGHEQYF

clone size: -
D gene: -
V gene: TRBV12-5
J gene: TRBJ2-3
CDR3 DNA: TGTGCTAGTGGTTTGGCCGGGGGGACAGGCACAGATACGCAGTATTTT
CDR3 protein: CASGLAGGTGTDTQYF

clone size: -
D gene: TRBD1
V gene: TRBV4-1
J gene: TRBJ1-5
CDR3 DNA: TGCGCCAGCAGCCACCCCAGCGGACAGGGTGGCCAGCCCCAGCATTTT
CDR3 protein: CASSHPSGQGGQPQHF

clone size: once
D gene: -
V gene: TRBV7-2
J gene: TRBJ2-5
CDR3 DNA: TGTGCCAGCAGCTTAGCAACTAGAAGTGAGACCCAGTACTTC
CDR3 protein: CASSLATRSETQYF

clone size: -
D gene: -
V gene: TRBV15
J gene: TRBJ1-2
CDR3 DNA: TGTGCCACCAGCAGAGACCCGGGGAGGGCTAATGGCTACACCTTC
CDR3 protein: CATSRDPGRANGYTF

clone size: -
D gene: -
V gene: TRBV2
J gene: TRBJ1-1
CDR3 DNA: TGTGCCAGCAGTGAAGGGGTGACAGGGAACACTGAAGCTTTCTTT
CDR3 protein: CASSEGVTGNTEAFF

clone size: -
D gene: -
V gene: TRBV9
J gene: TRBJ2-1
CDR3 DNA: TGTGCCAGCAGGAGGGCCCCAAGCACTAGTTGGGAGCAGTTCTTC
CDR3 protein: CASRRAPSTSWEQFF

clone size: -
D gene: -
V gene: TRBV15
J gene: TRBJ2-7
CDR3 DNA: TGTGCCACCAGCAGAGGGGGTTTTGGGAACTACGAGCAGTACTTC
CDR3 protein: CATSRGGFGNYEQYF

clone size: -
D gene: -
V gene: TRBV7-2
J gene: TRBJ2-7
CDR3 DNA: TGTGCCAGCAGCCAGGGACTCCTTGGGGAGAAGCAGTACTTC
CDR3 protein: CASSQGLLGEKQYF

clone size: -
D gene: -
V gene: TRBV14
J gene: TRBJ2-3
CDR3 DNA: TGTGCCAGCAGCCAACGCGGACCGAGCGGACGCACAGATACGCAGTATTTT
CDR3 protein: CASSQRGPSGRTDTQYF

clone size: -
D gene: -
V gene: TRBV5-1
J gene: TRBJ1-1
CDR3 DNA: TGCGCCAGCAGCTTAACCGGCAGGGAAGGCACTGAAGCTTTCTTT
CDR3 protein: CASSLTGREGTEAFF

clone size: -
D gene: TRBD1
V gene: TRBV29-1
J gene: TRBJ1-2
CDR3 DNA: TGCAGCGTTGCCCCGGGACAGGGTTATTATGGCTACACCTTC
CDR3 protein: CSVAPGQGYYGYTF

clone size: -
D gene: -
V gene: TRBV7-9
J gene: TRBJ2-5
CDR3 DNA: TGTGCCAGCAGCCCGGAGGGGGCAGAGACCCAGTACTTC
CDR3 protein: CASSPEGAETQYF

clone size: few
D gene: -
V gene: TRBV27
J gene: TRBJ2-1
CDR3 DNA: TGTGCCAGCGCGCGCGGGAACACGAATGAGCAGTTCTTC
CDR3 protein: CASARGNTNEQFF

clone size: -
D gene: TRBD1
V gene: TRBV6-5
J gene: TRBJ2-2
CDR3 DNA: TGTGCCAGCAGTAGACACCAGGGGGACACCGGGGAGCTGTTTTTT
CDR3 protein: CASSRHQGDTGELFF